Reported below is one T cell receptor beta chain. Original processing methods: Estimated nucleated cell counts came from reference gene primer amplification. Some clones are missing from TCRdb's copy, which holds only in-frame ones; the method was immunoSEQ multiplex PCR. V, J and clone size reflect that table, while D and trimming were determined from the DNA. Of around 80,000 clones in the sample, 70% to 90% were seen once. This specimen belongs to a study of blood T cell repertoires in COVID-19. Whole-study context: COVID-19 samples collected from the United States, Italy and Spain covered acute and convalescent phases. PBMCs, B-cell-depleted T cells, or T cells provided the cDNA or gDNA that made up the material.

Germline CDR1 reads LNHDA; CDR2 reads SQIVND (reference sequence). V was trimmed by 6 bases and J by 2 bases, leaving 14 bases between them. This CDR3 contains 15 residues. Sequenced: peripheral blood. The receptor's source is a man older than 75 with active or convalescent COVID-19. The genes are TRBV19 and TRBJ1-5; the D gene is possibly TRBD1 (6 bases). The CDR3 is CASRSTGTGNQPQHF. CDR3 in DNA: TGTGCCAGTAGGTCAACAGGGACGGGCAATCAGCCCCAGCATTTT.